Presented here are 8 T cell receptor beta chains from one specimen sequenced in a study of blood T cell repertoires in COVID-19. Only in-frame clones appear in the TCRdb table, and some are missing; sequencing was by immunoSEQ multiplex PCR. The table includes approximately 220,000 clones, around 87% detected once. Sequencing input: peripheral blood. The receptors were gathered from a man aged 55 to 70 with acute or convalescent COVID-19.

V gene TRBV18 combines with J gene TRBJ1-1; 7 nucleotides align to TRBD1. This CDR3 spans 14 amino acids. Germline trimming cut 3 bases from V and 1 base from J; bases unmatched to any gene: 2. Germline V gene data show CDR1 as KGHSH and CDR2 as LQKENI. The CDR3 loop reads CASSPNRGNTEAFF. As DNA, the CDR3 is TGTGCCAGCTCACCTAACAGGGGGAACACTGAAGCTTTCTTT.

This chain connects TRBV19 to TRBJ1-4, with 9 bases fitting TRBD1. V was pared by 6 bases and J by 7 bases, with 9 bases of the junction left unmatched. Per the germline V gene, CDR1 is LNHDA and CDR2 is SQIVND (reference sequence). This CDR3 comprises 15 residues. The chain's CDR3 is CASSEDRGIREKLFF. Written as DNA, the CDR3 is TGTGCCAGTAGCGAGGACAGGGGCATTCGTGAAAAACTGTTTTTT.

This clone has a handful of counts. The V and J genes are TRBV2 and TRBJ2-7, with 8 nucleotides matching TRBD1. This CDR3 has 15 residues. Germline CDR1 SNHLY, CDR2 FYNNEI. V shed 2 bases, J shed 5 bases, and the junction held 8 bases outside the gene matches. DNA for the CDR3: TGTGCCAGCAGTGAATGGACAGGGACAACCGACGAGCAGTACTTC. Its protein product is CASSEWTGTTDEQYF.

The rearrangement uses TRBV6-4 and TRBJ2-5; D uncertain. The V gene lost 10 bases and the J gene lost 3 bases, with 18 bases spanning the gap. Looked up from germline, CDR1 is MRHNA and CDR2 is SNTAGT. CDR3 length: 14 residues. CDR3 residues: CATRFPRPEETQYF. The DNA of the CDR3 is TGTGCCACCCGCTTCCCTAGGCCCGAAGAGACCCAGTACTTC.

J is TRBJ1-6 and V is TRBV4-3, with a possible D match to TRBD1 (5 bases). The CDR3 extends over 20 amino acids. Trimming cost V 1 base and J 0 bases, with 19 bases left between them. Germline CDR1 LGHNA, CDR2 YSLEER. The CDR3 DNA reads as TGCGCCAGCAGCCAAGCCCCGGGGGGTCCCCTTAGCTCCTATAATTCACCCCTCCACTTT. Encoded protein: CASSQAPGGPLSSYNSPLHF.

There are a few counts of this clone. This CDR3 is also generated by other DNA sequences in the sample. In nucleotides, the CDR3 is TGTGCCAGCAGCTTAGTATCAGGGAAGAACACTGAAGCTTTCTTT. It specifies CASSLVSGKNTEAFF. This chain links TRBV7-9 with TRBJ1-1, with D possibly TRBD1 on 5 matching bases. Germline V lookup: CDR1 SEHNR, CDR2 FQNEAQ (reference sequence). Between the trimmed V and J ends, which lost 1 base and 1 base, there was a span of 10 bases. There are 15 residues in the CDR3.

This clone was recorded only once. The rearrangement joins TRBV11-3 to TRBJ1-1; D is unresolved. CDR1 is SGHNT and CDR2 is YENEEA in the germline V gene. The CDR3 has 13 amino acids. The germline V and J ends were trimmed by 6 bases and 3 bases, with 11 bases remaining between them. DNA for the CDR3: TGTGCCAGCAGTTTGGGAGCCTACACTGAAGCTTTCTTT. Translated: CASSLGAYTEAFF.

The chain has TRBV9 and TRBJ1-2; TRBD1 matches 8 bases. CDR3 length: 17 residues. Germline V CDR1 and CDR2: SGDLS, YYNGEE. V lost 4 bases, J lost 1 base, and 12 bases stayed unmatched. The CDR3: CASSTGQGRGLNYGYTF. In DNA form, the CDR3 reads TGTGCCAGCAGCACCGGACAGGGAAGGGGACTTAACTATGGCTACACCTTC.